These 9 T cell receptor beta chains were all obtained from the same sample, sequenced in a study of blood T cell repertoires in COVID-19. Produced via immunoSEQ multiplex PCR; TCRdb's table is partial and in-frame only. The sample gives more than 150,000 clones, under 90% of which show up once; approximately 15% is in the top ten. The sequencing sample was made of peripheral blood. These receptors were taken from a young man with active or convalescent COVID-19.

This rearrangement joins TRBV6-1 to TRBJ1-5; no definite D call. Looked up from germline, CDR1 is MNHNS and CDR2 is SASEGT. V was pared by 5 bases and J by 4 bases, with 12 bases between. This CDR3 has 14 amino acids. This CDR3 is CASSYPESNQPQHF. DNA for the CDR3: TGTGCCAGCAGTTATCCGGAGTCAAATCAGCCCCAGCATTTT.

Regarding this clone: The sample holds other DNA sequences that translate to the same CDR3. This chain connects TRBV4-1 to TRBJ1-5; D gene ambiguous. This CDR3 has 12 amino acids. Trimming cost V 3 bases and J 7 bases, with 7 bases left between them. Germline CDR1 MGHRA, CDR2 YSYEKL. The CDR3 sequence: CASSQGGQPQHF. DNA of the CDR3: TGCGCCAGCAGCCAGGGAGGGCAGCCCCAGCATTTT.

This chain connects TRBV5-1 to TRBJ2-3, with a weak D call TRBD2 (6 bases). Trimming took 1 base from V and 0 from J, leaving 9 bases between them. The CDR3 sequence is 15 residues long. Germline loops: CDR1 SGHRS, CDR2 YFSETQ. CDR3 in amino acids: CASSLRGTSTDTQYF. The DNA of the CDR3 is TGCGCCAGCAGCTTGCGCGGGACCAGCACAGATACGCAGTATTTT.

The chain combines TRBV19 with TRBJ1-3, with TRBD1 as a possible D gene (6 bases). Per germline, CDR1 LNHDA and CDR2 SQIVND (reference sequence). The CDR3 length is 14 residues. Trimming cost V 6 bases and J 2 bases, with 11 bases left between them. This CDR3 is CASRLGTTGNTIYF. CDR3 coding DNA: TGTGCCAGTAGGCTGGGGACAACTGGAAACACCATATATTTT.

The chain is built from TRBV6-6 and TRBJ2-7, with a weak D call TRBD1 (6 bases). This CDR3 spans 13 amino acids. Per the germline V gene, CDR1 is MNHNY and CDR2 is SVGAGI (reference sequence). The V end lost 6 bases, the J end lost 3 bases, and 12 bases lay between the germline ends. For the CDR3, the DNA is TGTGCCAGCAGCTCCAGGGGAATCTACGAGCAGTACGTC. Its translation is CASSSRGIYEQYV.

To note about this clone: This CDR3 is also generated by other DNA sequences in the sample. This sequence joins TRBV30 and TRBJ1-1; the D gene is possibly TRBD1 (6 bases). The V gene's germline CDR1 is GTSNPN and CDR2 SVGIG (reference sequence). V shed 0 bases and J shed 1 base, with 9 bases lying between them. CDR3 length equals 14 residues. Here the CDR3 reads CAWSVLGGNTEAFF. CDR3 in DNA: TGTGCCTGGAGTGTACTAGGGGGGAACACTGAAGCTTTCTTT.

This rearrangement joins TRBV7-2 to TRBJ1-1, with D possibly being TRBD1 (5 bases). CDR1 SGHTA and CDR2 FQGNSA come from the germline V gene. V was shortened by 6 bases and J by 7 bases, with 12 bases between the two germline ends. This CDR3 spans 12 amino acids. This CDR3 reads CASSIRQLEAFF. The DNA of the CDR3 is TGTGCCAGCAGTATTCGACAGCTTGAAGCTTTCTTT.

The chain links TRBV19 to TRBJ1-3, with TRBD1 matching 9 bases. CDR3 length equals 17 residues. Losses at the gene ends were 4 bases for V and 2 bases for J; bases not matched to a gene: 9. Germline V gene lookup returns CDR1 LNHDA and CDR2 SQIVND (reference sequence). CDR3 DNA sequence: TGTGCCAGTAGTAAGCGGACAGGGGCCGGTCCTGGAAACACCATATATTTT. Translated: CASSKRTGAGPGNTIYF.

V usage is TRBV7-8 and J usage is TRBJ2-5, with a possible D match to TRBD2 (5 bases). The CDR3 totals 14 residues. The ends were cut back, 5 bases at V and 5 bases at J, with 15 bases in the middle. CDR1 is SGHVS, CDR2 FQNEAQ, per germline. The CDR3 loop is CASSAGLLRETQYF. Written as DNA, the CDR3 is TGTGCCAGCAGCGCAGGACTGCTACGGGAGACCCAGTACTTC.